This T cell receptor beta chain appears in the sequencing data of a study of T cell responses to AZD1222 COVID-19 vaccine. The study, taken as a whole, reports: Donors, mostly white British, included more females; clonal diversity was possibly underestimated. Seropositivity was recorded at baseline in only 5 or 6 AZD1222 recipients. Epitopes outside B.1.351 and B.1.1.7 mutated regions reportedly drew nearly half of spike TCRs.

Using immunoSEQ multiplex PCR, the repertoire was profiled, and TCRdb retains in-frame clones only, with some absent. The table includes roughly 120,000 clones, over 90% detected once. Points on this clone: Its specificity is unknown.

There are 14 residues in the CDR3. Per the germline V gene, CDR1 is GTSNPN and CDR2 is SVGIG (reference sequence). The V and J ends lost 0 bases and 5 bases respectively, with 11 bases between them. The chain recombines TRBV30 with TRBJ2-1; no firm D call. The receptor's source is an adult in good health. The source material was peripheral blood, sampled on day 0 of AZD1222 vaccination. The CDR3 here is CAWSVLWGNNEQFF. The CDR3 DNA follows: TGTGCCTGGAGTGTACTGTGGGGAAACAATGAGCAGTTCTTC.